A selection of T cell receptor beta chains follows, all from one sample in a study of Ad26.COV2.S vaccination and SARS-CoV-2 variants. Using immunoSEQ multiplex PCR, the repertoire was profiled, and TCRdb retains in-frame clones only, with some absent. The data contain a few hundred thousand clones, roughly 85% of them seen just once; the ten biggest clones take up roughly 3%. The sequencing here drew on peripheral blood, taken in a trial of Ad26.COV2.S vaccine versus placebo. These receptors all come from a person aged 18-65 years who received the Ad26.COV2.S COVID-19 vaccine or a placebo. Each CDR3 is given with its conserved first and last residue. D genes are given only for firm matches. Some rows have no size entry. The others give once, few or many, or a class for an expanded clone.

d_call clone_size j_call v_call cdr3_aa
TRBD2 . TRBJ2-5 TRBV24-1 CATSAALAGGPRETQYF
TRBD2 . TRBJ2-1 TRBV5-4 CASSLGVAGGYNEQFF
. . TRBJ1-5 TRBV7-9 CASSLEGGSQPQHF
. . TRBJ2-2 TRBV6-5 CASSSGVTGELFF
TRBD2 . TRBJ2-1 TRBV6-2/TRBV6-3 CASSYGGTSRDEQFF
TRBD2 . TRBJ2-5 TRBV20-1 CSASMASGSQETQYF
. . TRBJ2-7 TRBV13 CASSVQLSSYEQYF
TRBD1 . TRBJ2-2 TRBV5-6 CASRDGTGGYYGGELFF
. . TRBJ1-2 TRBV3-1/TRBV3-2 CASSQDEQASTF
. once TRBJ1-5 TRBV18 CASSDSLNQPQHF
. . TRBJ1-2 TRBV2 CASSDGTVRGRGYGYTF
. . TRBJ2-3 TRBV4-3 CASSQDRSSLPLPDTQYF
. . TRBJ1-1 TRBV7-9 CASLTGMNTEAFF
. . TRBJ1-6 TRBV6-6 CASSYGTSSNSPLHF
. . TRBJ2-7 TRBV19 CASSAQSSAYEQYF
. . TRBJ2-2 TRBV6-2/TRBV6-3 CASSYVGGRYTGELFF
TRBD1 . TRBJ2-5 TRBV24-1 CATSDSGQGGFRETQYF
. . TRBJ1-6 TRBV7-2 CASSSEGNPPLHF
. . TRBJ1-5 TRBV12-5 CASTGLSQPQHF
. . TRBJ1-3 TRBV6-6 CASSPDGDTIYF
. . TRBJ2-4 TRBV19 CASSIDHRSAVLAKNIQYF
. . TRBJ1-1 TRBV3-1/TRBV3-2 CASSQGRADNTEAFF
. . TRBJ1-5 TRBV4-1 CASSQDITGNQPQHF
TRBD2 . TRBJ2-5 TRBV18 CASSPIATSSGTQYF
. . TRBJ1-1 TRBV6-5 CASVSVSNTEAFF
. . TRBJ2-5 TRBV7-2 CASSLQGRGETQYF
TRBD1 . TRBJ1-1 TRBV5-1 CASSVSTGDPEAFF
. many TRBJ1-2 TRBV7-3 CASSLGPGSGYTF
. . TRBJ2-3 TRBV7-6 CASSLYSRPTDTQYF
TRBD2 . TRBJ2-4 TRBV10-3 CAISEVAGGLAKNIQYF
. once TRBJ1-2 TRBV6-5 CASSYSKGLGARGYTF
. . TRBJ2-5 TRBV19 CASSIATARETQYF
TRBD1 . TRBJ1-6 TRBV3-1/TRBV3-2 CASSQDTTGGDSPLHF
. few TRBJ2-1 TRBV25-1 CASSEIRAGQFF
. . TRBJ2-7 TRBV12-3/TRBV12-4 CASSPGVREQYF
TRBD1 . TRBJ2-3 TRBV18 CASSRDRALDTQYF
TRBD1 . TRBJ2-7 TRBV25-1 CASSESGTVSYEQYF
. . TRBJ1-5 TRBV27 CASSLQGTSNHPQHF
TRBD1 . TRBJ1-3 TRBV3-1/TRBV3-2 CASSQPTGTGNTIYF
TRBD1 . TRBJ2-7 TRBV29-1 CSVARQGAYEQYF
TRBD1 . TRBJ2-1 TRBV5-8 CASSLNRGLWQFF
TRBD1 few TRBJ1-6 TRBV4-3 CASSVSPGTGYSPLHF
TRBD1 . TRBJ2-5 TRBV5-1 CASSIDRVETQYF
. . TRBJ2-3 TRBV6-4 CASSDGGASTDTQYF
TRBD1 . TRBJ1-4 TRBV13 CASSLKQGQFNEKLFF
TRBD1 few TRBJ1-2 TRBV6-2/TRBV6-3 CASSYSGTGTYGYTF
. . TRBJ2-5 TRBV7-9 CASSLLSGTVGQETQYF
. . TRBJ1-2 TRBV19 CASSIHREGYTF
TRBD1 . TRBJ1-2 TRBV5-1 CASSLTQGAPYGYTF
. . TRBJ1-2 TRBV27 CASSFLGAGYGYTF
TRBD1 . TRBJ2-1 TRBV5-4 CASSFFPGGSGSSYNEQFF
. . TRBJ2-4 TRBV4-1 CASSHQNSGGIQYF
TRBD2 . TRBJ2-2 TRBV3-1/TRBV3-2 CASRNSGVNTGELFF
. . TRBJ1-2 TRBV5-6 CASSSGDYGYTF
. . TRBJ2-2 TRBV19 CASTPSGKGLGGELFF
TRBD1 . TRBJ2-1 TRBV4-1 CASSQGDRVYNEQFF
. . TRBJ2-2 TRBV6-2/TRBV6-3 CASSLYTGELFF
. . TRBJ2-2 TRBV24-1 CATSEGSTDTGELFF
. . TRBJ1-2 TRBV6-5 CAAAEMYYGYTF